The T cell receptor (beta chain) described here comes from a study of cytomegalovirus exposure and HLA in healthy donors. Whole-study findings and limits: It was 150 to 200 TCR beta chains that were listed as cytomegalovirus-associated. Earlier results showed most TCR beta V segments being productive about 90% or about 30% of the time. With later analysis, a missense DCLRE1C variant became linked to TCR beta V- and J-gene trimming. In the analysis, some V segments, TRBV6-2 and TRBV6-3 included, were excluded as indistinguishable.

Germline V gives CDR1 MRHNA, CDR2 SNTAGT. CDR3 length equals 13 residues. V was cut by 4 bases and J by 1 base, with 7 bases left in between. A remark on this clone: Its antigen remains unidentified.

The PCR contained 60 Vbeta and 13 Jbeta primers. Only in-frame clones appear in the TCRdb table, and some are missing; sequencing was by immunoSEQ multiplex PCR. The sample includes approximately 130,000 clones, roughly 9% of them seen just once. Sequencing was performed on PBMCs. The origin of this receptor is a woman in her thirties or forties in good health and CMV-seropositive. This chain uses TRBV6-4 with TRBJ1-1, with D uncertain. DNA of the CDR3: TGTGCCAGCAGTGTTGAGGGGAACACTGAAGCTTTCTTT. As protein: CASSVEGNTEAFF.